This is a list of T cell receptor beta chains from one sample in a study of blood T cell repertoires in COVID-19. Measured with immunoSEQ multiplex PCR; TCRdb has only the in-frame clones, and not every one. The sample shows about 210,000 clones, around 84% of them seen only once. Sequencing used peripheral blood. The receptors come from a human donor in a cohort sampled during active COVID-19. CDR3s leave out the opening cysteine and the closing phenylalanine or tryptophan. Expanded clones get a size class; other rows say once, few or many, or leave the size out.

v_call	j_call	clone_size	cdr3_aa
TRBV16	TRBJ2-7	.	ASSQSVETGSPYEQY
TRBV30	TRBJ2-1	few	ACSGLAGLDEQF
TRBV7-9	TRBJ1-5	.	ASSIDYSNQPQH
TRBV19	TRBJ2-3	.	ASTIRRGGTDTQY
TRBV4-3	TRBJ2-5	few	ASSQEWVGASGRKTQY
TRBV12-3/TRBV12-4	TRBJ2-7	once	ASSLGQDYEQY
TRBV18	TRBJ1-3	.	ASSPVGRSGNTIY
TRBV6-5	TRBJ2-1	.	ASSSGTRGTNEQF
TRBV10-3	TRBJ1-3	.	AISSTGGSTASGNTIY
TRBV2	TRBJ2-5	.	ASSPQGETQY